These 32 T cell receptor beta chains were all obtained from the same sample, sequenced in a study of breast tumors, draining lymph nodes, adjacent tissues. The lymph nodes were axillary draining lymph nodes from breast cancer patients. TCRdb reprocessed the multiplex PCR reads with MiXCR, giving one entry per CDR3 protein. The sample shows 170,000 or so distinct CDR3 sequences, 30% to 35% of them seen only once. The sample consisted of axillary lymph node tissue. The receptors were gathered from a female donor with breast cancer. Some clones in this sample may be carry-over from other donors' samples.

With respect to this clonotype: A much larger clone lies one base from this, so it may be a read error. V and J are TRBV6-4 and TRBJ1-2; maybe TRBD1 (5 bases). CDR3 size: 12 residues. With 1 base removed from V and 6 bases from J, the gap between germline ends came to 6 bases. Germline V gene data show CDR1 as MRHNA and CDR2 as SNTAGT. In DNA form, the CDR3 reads TGTGCCAGCAGTGACTTGGGACATGGCTACACCTTC. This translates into CASSDLGHGYTF.

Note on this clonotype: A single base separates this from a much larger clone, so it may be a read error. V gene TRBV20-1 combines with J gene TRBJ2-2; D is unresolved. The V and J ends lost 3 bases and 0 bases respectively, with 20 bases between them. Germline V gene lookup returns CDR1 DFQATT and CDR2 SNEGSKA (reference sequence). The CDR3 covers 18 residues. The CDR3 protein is CSARGIMGRAANTGELFF. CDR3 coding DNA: TGCAGTGCTAGGGGGATCATGGGAAGGGCGGCGAACACCGGGGAGCTGTTTTTT.

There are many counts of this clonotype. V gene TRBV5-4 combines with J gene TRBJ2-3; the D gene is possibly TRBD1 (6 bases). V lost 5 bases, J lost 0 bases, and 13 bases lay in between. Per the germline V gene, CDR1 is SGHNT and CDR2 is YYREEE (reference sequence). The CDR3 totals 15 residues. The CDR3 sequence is CASRPRTASTDTQYF. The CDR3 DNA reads TGTGCCAGCAGGCCACGGACAGCTAGCACAGATACGCAGTATTTT.

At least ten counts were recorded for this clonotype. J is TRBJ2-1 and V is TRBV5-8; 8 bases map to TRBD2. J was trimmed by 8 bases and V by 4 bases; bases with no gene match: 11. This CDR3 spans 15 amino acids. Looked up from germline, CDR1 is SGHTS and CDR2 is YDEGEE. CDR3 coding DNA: TGTGCCAGCAGCGCCCCTGGACTAGCTAGCGATGAGCAGTTCTTC. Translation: CASSAPGLASDEQFF.

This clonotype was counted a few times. CDR3: CASSQVRGLGYTF. The CDR3 bases are TGTGCCAGCAGCCAAGTAAGGGGGCTTGGCTACACCTTC. The chain uses TRBV3-1 and TRBJ1-2; 7 bases line up with TRBD1. The CDR3 is 13 residues long. V lost 1 base, J lost 7 bases, and 3 bases stayed unmatched. Per the germline V gene, CDR1 is LGHDT and CDR2 is YNNKEL (reference sequence).

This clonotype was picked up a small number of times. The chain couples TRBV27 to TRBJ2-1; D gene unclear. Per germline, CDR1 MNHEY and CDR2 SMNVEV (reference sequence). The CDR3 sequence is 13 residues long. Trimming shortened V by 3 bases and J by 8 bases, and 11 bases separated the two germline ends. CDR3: CASSFGGGDEQFF. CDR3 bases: TGTGCCAGCAGTTTCGGCGGTGGGGATGAGCAGTTCTTC.

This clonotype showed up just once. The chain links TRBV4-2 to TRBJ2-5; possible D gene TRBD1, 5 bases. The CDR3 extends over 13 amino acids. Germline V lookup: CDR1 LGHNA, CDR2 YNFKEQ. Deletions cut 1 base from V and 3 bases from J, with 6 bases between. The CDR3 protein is CASSQVGEETQYF. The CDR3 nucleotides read TGTGCCAGCAGCCAAGTAGGGGAAGAGACCCAGTACTTC.

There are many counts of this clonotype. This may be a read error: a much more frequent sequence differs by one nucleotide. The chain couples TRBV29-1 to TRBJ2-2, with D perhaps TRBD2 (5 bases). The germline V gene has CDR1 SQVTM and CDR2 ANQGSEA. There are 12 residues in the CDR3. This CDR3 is CSVTAGTGELLF. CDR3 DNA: TGCAGCGTTACGGCGGGCACCGGGGAGCTGCTTTTT.

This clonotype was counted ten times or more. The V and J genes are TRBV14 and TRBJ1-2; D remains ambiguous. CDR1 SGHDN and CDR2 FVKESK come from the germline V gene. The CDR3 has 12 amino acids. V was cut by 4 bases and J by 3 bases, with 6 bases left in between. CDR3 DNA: TGTGCCAGCAGCCCTGGGGACTATGGCTACACCTTC. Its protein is CASSPGDYGYTF.

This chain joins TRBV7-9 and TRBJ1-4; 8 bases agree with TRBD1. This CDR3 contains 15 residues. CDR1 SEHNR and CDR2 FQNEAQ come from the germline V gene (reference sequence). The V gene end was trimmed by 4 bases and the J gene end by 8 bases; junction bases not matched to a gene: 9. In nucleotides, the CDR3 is TGTGCCAGCAGCTCAGGAGGGACAGGCTGGGAAAAACTGTTTTTT. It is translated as CASSSGGTGWEKLFF. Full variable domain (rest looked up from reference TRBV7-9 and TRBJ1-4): DTGVSQNPRHKITKRGQNVTFRCDPISEHNRLYWYRQTLGQGPEFLTYFQNEAQLEKSRLLSDRFSAERPKGSFSTLEIQRTEQGDSAMYLCASSSGGTGWEKLFFGSGTQLSVL.

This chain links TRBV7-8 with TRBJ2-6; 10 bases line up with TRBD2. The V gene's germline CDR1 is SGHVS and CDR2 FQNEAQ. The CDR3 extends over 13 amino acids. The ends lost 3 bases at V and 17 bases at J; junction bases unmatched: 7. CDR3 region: CASSLQRGGRLTF. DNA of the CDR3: TGTGCCAGCAGCTTGCAGCGGGGGGGGCGATTGACTTTC. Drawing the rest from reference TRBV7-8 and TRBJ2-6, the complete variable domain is GAGVSQSPRYKVAKRGQDVALRCDPISGHVSLFWYQQALGQGPEFLTYFQNEAQLDKSGLPSDRFFAERPEGSVSTLKIQRTQQEDSAVYLCASSLQRGGRLTFGAGSRLTVL.

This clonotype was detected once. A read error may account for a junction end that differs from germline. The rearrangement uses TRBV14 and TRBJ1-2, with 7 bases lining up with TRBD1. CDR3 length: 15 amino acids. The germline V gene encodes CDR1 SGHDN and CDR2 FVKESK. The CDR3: CASSPSGAGGRGSTF. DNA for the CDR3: TGTGCCAGCAGCCCTTCAGGGGCAGGGGGTCGCGGCTCCACCTTC.

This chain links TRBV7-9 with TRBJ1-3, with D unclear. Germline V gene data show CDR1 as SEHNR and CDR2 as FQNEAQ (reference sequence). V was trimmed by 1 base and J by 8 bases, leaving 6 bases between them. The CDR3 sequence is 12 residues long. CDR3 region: CASSLEGDTIYF. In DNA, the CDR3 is TGTGCCAGCAGCTTAGAAGGAGACACCATATATTTT.

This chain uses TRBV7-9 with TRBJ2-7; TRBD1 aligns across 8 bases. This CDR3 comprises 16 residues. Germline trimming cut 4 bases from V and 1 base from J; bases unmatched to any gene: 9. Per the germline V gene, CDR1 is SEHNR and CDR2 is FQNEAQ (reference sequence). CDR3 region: CASSSSGTGMSYEQYF. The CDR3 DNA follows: TGTGCCAGCAGCTCCTCCGGGACAGGTATGTCCTACGAGCAGTACTTC.

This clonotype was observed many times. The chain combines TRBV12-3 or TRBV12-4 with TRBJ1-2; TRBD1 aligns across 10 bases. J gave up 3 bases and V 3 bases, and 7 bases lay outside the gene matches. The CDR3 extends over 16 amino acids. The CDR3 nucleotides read TGTGCCAGCAGTTTCACCCCCGGGACAGGGGACTATGGCTACACCTTC. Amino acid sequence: CASSFTPGTGDYGYTF.

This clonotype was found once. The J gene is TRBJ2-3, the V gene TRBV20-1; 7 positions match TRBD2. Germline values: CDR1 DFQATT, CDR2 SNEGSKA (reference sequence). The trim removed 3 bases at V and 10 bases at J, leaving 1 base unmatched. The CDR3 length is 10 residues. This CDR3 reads CSASREAQYF. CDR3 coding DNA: TGCAGTGCTAGTCGGGAGGCGCAGTATTTT.

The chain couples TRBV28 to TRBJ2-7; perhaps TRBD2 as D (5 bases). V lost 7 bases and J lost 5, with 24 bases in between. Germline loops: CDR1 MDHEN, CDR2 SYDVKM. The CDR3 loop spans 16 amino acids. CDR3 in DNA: TGTGCCAGCATCTCTCCGAGCCCGAGGGCTGGGAACGAGCAGTACTTC. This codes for CASISPSPRAGNEQYF.

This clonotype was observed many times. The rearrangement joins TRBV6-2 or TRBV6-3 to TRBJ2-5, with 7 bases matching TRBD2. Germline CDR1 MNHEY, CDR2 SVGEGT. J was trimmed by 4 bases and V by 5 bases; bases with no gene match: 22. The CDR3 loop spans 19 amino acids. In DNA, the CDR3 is TGTGCCAGCAGTGACCGCGGGGTGAGAAGCGGGGCGCTCTCAGAGACCCAGTACTTC. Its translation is CASSDRGVRSGALSETQYF.

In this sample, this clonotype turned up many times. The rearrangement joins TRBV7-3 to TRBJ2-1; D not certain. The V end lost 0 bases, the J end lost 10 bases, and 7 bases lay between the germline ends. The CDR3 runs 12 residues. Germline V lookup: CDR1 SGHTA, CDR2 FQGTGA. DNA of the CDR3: TGTGCCAGCAGCTTAACCCTTGGCGAGCAGTTCTTC. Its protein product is CASSLTLGEQFF.

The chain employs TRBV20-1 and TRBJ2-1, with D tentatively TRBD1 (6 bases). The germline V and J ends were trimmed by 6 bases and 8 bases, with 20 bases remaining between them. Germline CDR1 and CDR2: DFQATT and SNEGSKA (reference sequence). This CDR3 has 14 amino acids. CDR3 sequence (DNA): TGCAGTGCCAGCAGCGAAGGACAGTATGATGAGCAGTTCTTC. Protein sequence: CSASSEGQYDEQFF.

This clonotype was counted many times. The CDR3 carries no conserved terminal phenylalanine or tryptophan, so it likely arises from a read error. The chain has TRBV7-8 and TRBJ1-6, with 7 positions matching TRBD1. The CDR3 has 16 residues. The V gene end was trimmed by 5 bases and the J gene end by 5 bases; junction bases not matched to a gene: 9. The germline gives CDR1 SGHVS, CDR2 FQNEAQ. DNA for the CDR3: TGTGCCAGCAGCACCACCGGGACAGAAAATAATTCACCCCTCCACTCT. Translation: CASSTTGTENNSPLHS.

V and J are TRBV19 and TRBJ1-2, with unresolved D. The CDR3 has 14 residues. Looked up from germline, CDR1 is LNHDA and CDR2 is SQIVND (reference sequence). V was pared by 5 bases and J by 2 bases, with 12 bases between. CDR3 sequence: CASSSPGLNYGYTF. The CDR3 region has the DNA TGTGCCAGTAGTTCCCCCGGTCTAAACTATGGCTACACCTTC.

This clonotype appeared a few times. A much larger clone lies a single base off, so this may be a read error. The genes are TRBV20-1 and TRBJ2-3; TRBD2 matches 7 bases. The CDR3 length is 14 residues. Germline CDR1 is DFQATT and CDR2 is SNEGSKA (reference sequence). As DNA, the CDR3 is TGCAGTTCGTCGGTTGGCGGGAGCACAGCTACGCAGTATTTT. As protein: CSSSVGGSTATQYF.

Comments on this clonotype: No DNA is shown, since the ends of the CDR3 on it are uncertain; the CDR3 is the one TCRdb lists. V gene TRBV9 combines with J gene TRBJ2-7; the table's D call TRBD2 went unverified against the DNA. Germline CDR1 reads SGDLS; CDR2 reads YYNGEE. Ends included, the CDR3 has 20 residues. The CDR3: CDSSFYICSARGPSLYEQYF.

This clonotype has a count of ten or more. The CDR3 here is CASSSSRDRGLTGELFF. CDR3 nucleotides: TGTGCCAGCAGCTCTTCCCGGGACAGGGGGCTCACCGGGGAGCTGTTTTTT. The gene calls are TRBV7-3 and TRBJ2-2; 12 bases map to TRBD1. Germline CDR1 SGHTA, CDR2 FQGTGA. Trimming cost V 4 bases and J 4 bases; bases outside gene matches: 7. The CDR3 has 17 residues.

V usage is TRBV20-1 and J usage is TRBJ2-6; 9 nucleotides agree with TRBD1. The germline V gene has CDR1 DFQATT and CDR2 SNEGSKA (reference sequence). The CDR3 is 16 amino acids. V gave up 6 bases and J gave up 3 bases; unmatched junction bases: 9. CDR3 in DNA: TGCAGTGCCCCGGACAGGGGTTACTATGGGGCCAACGTCCTGACTTTC. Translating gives CSAPDRGYYGANVLTF.

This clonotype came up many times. The CDR3 sequence: CASTLGGSNNEQFF. CDR3 nucleotide sequence: TGTGCCAGCACCCTTGGGGGGAGCAACAATGAGCAGTTCTTC. This sequence joins TRBV12-3 or TRBV12-4 and TRBJ2-1; D possibly corresponds to TRBD2 (6 bases). The CDR3 loop spans 14 amino acids. V gave up 7 bases and J gave up 5 bases, with 15 bases separating them.

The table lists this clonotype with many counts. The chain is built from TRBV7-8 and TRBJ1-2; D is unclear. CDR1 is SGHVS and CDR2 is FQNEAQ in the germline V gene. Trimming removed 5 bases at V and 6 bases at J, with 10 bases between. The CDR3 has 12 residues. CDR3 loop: CASSQGPDGYTF. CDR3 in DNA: TGTGCCAGCAGCCAAGGGCCTGATGGCTACACCTTC.

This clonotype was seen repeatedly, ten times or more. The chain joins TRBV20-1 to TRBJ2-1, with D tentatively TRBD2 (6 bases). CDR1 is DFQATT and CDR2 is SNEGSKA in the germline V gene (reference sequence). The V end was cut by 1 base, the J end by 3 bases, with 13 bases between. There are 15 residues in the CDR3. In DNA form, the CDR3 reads TGCAGTGCTAGAGCCGGGGGACTGGTCTACAATGAGCAGTTCTTC. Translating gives CSARAGGLVYNEQFF.

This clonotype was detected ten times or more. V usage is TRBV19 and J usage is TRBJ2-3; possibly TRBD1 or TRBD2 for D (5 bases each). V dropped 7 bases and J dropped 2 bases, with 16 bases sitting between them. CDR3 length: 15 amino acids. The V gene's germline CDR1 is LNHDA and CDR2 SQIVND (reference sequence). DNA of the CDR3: TGTGCCAGTACTGGGGACGGACCCTTCACAGATACGCAGTATTTT. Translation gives CASTGDGPFTDTQYF.

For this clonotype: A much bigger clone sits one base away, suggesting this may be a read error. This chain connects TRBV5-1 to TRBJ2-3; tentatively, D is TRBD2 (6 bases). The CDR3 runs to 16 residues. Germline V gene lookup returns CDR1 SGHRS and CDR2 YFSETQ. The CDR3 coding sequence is TGCGCCAGCACTAAACCCAGCAGGGAGGTCACAGATACGCTGTATTTT. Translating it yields CASTKPSREVTDTLYF.

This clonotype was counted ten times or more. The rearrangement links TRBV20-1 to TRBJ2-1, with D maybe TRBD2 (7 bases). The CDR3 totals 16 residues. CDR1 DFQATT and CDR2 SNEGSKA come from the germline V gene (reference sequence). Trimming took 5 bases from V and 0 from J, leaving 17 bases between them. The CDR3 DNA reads TGCAGTGCTTGGGACGGGGGCGGGAGCTCCTACAATGAGCAGTTCTTC. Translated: CSAWDGGGSSYNEQFF.